Sequencing of this T cell receptor (beta chain) was carried out in a study of CD8 T cells in ankylosing spondylitis. The CDR3 covers 14 residues. CDR1 and CDR2 (germline): MNHEY, SMNVEV (reference sequence). The germline V and J ends were trimmed by 2 bases and 6 bases, with 13 bases remaining between them. This clonotype showed up just a few times. One entry per CDR3 protein, called by TCRdb with MiXCR from the 5' RACE reads. In the table there are 150,000 to 250,000 distinct CDR3 sequences, 9.5% to 15% of which are singletons. The chain recombines TRBV27 with TRBJ1-2; D perhaps matches TRBD1 (5 bases). Sequenced input: blood, either unsorted or a sorted T cell fraction (not recorded which). This TCR came from a male donor with ankylosing spondylitis or in good health (not recorded which). CDR3 in DNA: TGTGCCAGCAGTTTACGCGGGGCGGGGAATGGCTACACCTTC. Encoded protein: CASSLRGAGNGYTF.